The 24 T cell receptor beta chains below come from one sample, sequenced in a study of Tregs in tolerant kidney transplant recipients. Using immunoSEQ multiplex PCR, the repertoire was profiled, and TCRdb retains in-frame clones only, with some absent. This sample's table has around 33,000 clones. Mixed chimerism was transient after nonmyeloablative marrow transplants from related graft donors. The sequencing used CD4+ T cells from blood (PBMCs), collected 24 months after the transplant. These receptors all come from a human patient who received a combined kidney and bone marrow transplant. These T cells may partly come from the graft donor.

Concerning this clone: The CDR3 extends 3 residues past the end of the read, so its final part is completed from the germline J gene. The chain is built from TRBV6-2 or TRBV6-3 and TRBJ2-7; 8 bases fit TRBD1. Germline-derived CDR1 and CDR2 are MNHEY and SVGEGT. The CDR3 is 15 residues long. V trimming: 5 bases; J trimming: 6 bases; junction bases outside the gene matches: 12. Here the CDR3 reads CASSVRTGLFSEQYF. The covered CDR3 bases are TGTGCCAGCAGTGTGCGGACAGGGTTATTCAGCGAG.

As concerns this clone: The read is 3 residues too short to cover the CDR3 end, so that end is filled in from the germline J gene. This chain connects TRBV5-4 to TRBJ1-2; D remains unclear. This CDR3 region has 13 residues. V shed 4 bases and J shed 2 bases, with 9 bases lying between them. From germline, CDR1 is SGHNT and CDR2 YYREEE (reference sequence). CDR3 sequence reads: CASSRHANYGYTF. The sequenced CDR3 bases are TGTGCCAGCAGCAGACATGCAAACTATGGC. Full variable domain (missing parts from reference TRBV5-4 and TRBJ1-2): ETGVTQSPTHLIKTRGQQVTLRCSSQSGHNTVSWYQQALGQGPQFIFQYYREEENGRGNFPPRFSGLQFPNYSSELNVNALELDDSALYLCASSRHANYGYTFGSGTRLTVV.

On this clone: The read ends 3 residues before the CDR3 terminus; that terminus is restored from the germline J gene. The chain employs TRBV19 and TRBJ2-3; 9 nucleotides agree with TRBD1. CDR3 size: 12 residues. The V segment lost 5 bases and the J segment 6 bases; nucleotides outside the gene matches: 0. Germline V gene data show CDR1 as LNHDA and CDR2 as SQIVND (reference sequence). Incomplete CDR3 DNA: TGTGCCAGTAGTGGACAGGGGGATACG. This translates into CASSGQGDT. The entire CDR3 reads CASSGQGDTQYF.

A remark on this clone: From the germline J gene comes the end of the CDR3, since the read stops 3 residues before it. The V call is TRBV29-1, the J call TRBJ1-4, with TRBD1 matching over 10 bases. V lost 6 bases and J lost 8; bases outside the gene matches: 6. CDR1 and CDR2 (germline): SQVTM, ANQGSEA. The CDR3 sequence is 13 residues long. The CDR3 bases that were read are TGCAGCGTCAAGACAGGGGGCGGGGAAAAA. It translates to CSVKTGGGEK. In full, the CDR3 reads CSVKTGGGEKLFF.

Worth noting for this clone: From the germline J gene comes the end of the CDR3, since the read stops 3 residues before it. The rearrangement joins TRBV7-3 to TRBJ2-2, with D perhaps TRBD1 (5 bases). The CDR3 is 15 residues long. Trimming cost V 5 bases and J 3 bases, with 13 bases left between them. Germline CDR1 reads SGHTA; CDR2 reads FQGTGA. The CDR3 sequence is CASSKEGVYTGELFF. The sequenced part of the CDR3 DNA is TGTGCCAGCAGCAAGGAAGGGGTTTACACCGGGGAG.

Its frequency marks this clone as medium-sized. The missing CDR3 end, 3 residues past where the read stops, is filled in from the germline J gene. The chain combines TRBV7-2 with TRBJ1-1; D is unclear. The CDR3 sequence is 14 residues long. CDR1 SGHTA and CDR2 FQGNSA come from the germline V gene. The ends were cut back, 5 bases at V and 4 bases at J, with 14 bases in the middle. The CDR3: CASSLTGEFTEAFF. CDR3 bases read: TGTGCCAGCAGCCTAACCGGGGAGTTCACTGAA.

Remarks on this clone: The CDR3 extends 3 residues past the end of the read, so its final part is completed from the germline J gene. The chain couples TRBV19 to TRBJ2-1, with TRBD1 identical over 9 bases. The germline V gene encodes CDR1 LNHDA and CDR2 SQIVND (reference sequence). V trimming: 10 bases; J trimming: 4 bases; junction bases outside the gene matches: 11. The CDR3 is 15 residues long. The CDR3 bases that were read are TGTGCCACCAGCCCGGGACAGGGCATATACAATGAG. Translated: CATSPGQGIYNE. The entire CDR3 is CATSPGQGIYNEQFF.

Turning to this clone: The read ends 3 residues early relative to the CDR3; the germline J gene fills the gap. The rearrangement joins TRBV18 to TRBJ1-3, with TRBD1 identical over 9 bases. Losses at the gene ends were 3 bases for V and 2 bases for J; bases not matched to a gene: 2. Germline V CDR1 and CDR2: KGHSH, LQKENI. The CDR3 runs to 15 residues. CDR3 amino acids: CASSPGQGPGNTIYF. The CDR3 DNA, read in part, is TGTGCCAGCTCACCCGGACAGGGGCCTGGAAACACC.

Points on this clone: The CDR3 end falls 3 residues outside the read, so it is completed with the germline J gene. The chain carries TRBV18 and TRBJ2-7, with 13 bases identical to TRBD2. Trimming took 2 bases from V and 4 from J; bases not matched to a gene: 8. Looked up from germline, CDR1 is KGHSH and CDR2 is LQKENI. The length of the CDR3 is 17 residues. The CDR3 protein is CASSPFGLAGVVYEQYF. The sequenced CDR3 bases are TGTGCCAGCTCACCATTCGGACTAGCGGGAGTAGTGTACGAG.

To note about this clone: The read falls 3 residues short of the CDR3 end, and the missing part is taken from the germline J gene. The chain recombines TRBV5-6 with TRBJ1-2, with a tentative D call TRBD1 (5 bases). This CDR3 contains 14 residues. CDR1 and CDR2 from the germline V gene are SGHDT and YYEEEE. The V end was cut by 0 bases, the J end by 3 bases, with 9 bases between. This CDR3 is CASSLAGIDYGYTF. Incomplete CDR3 DNA: TGTGCCAGCAGCTTGGCAGGGATCGACTATGGC. Using reference TRBV5-6 and TRBJ1-2 for the parts outside the CDR3, the full variable domain is DAGVTQSPTHLIKTRGQQVTLRCSPKSGHDTVSWYQQALGQGPQFIFQYYEEEERQRGNFPDRFSGHQFPNYSSELNVNALLLGDSALYLCASSLAGIDYGYTFGSGTRLTVV.

A remark on this clone: The read finishes 3 residues shy of the CDR3 end, and the germline J gene is used to complete it. The chain is built from TRBV13 and TRBJ2-7; 8 bases line up with TRBD2. The germline gives CDR1 PRHDT, CDR2 FYEKMQ (reference sequence). J lost 2 bases, V lost 3 bases, and 0 bases had no gene match. The CDR3 runs to 13 residues. Partial CDR3 DNA: TGTGCCAGCAGCTTGACTAGCGCCTACGAG. It codes for CASSLTSAYE. The full CDR3 reads CASSLTSAYEQYF.

The sequenced CDR3 bases are TGCAGTGCTGAGTTGCGGCGCGGGGCAGATACG. Residues: CSAELRRGADT. From start to end, the CDR3 is CSAELRRGADTQYF. This chain uses TRBV20-1 with TRBJ2-3; the D gene is possibly TRBD2 (6 bases). The CDR3 end is not reached by the read, which stops 3 residues before it; the germline J gene fills it in. The length of the CDR3 is 14 residues. Trimming pared 5 bases from V and 4 bases from J, leaving 16 bases between. Germline V gene lookup returns CDR1 DFQATT and CDR2 SNEGSKA (reference sequence).

CDR3 residues: CAAPGQGTKNTEAFF. The sequenced CDR3 bases are TGTGCCGCCCCGGGACAGGGGACCAAGAACACTGAA. V is TRBV28 and J is TRBJ1-1, with 10 nucleotides matching TRBD1. The read finishes 3 residues shy of the CDR3 end, and the germline J gene is used to complete it. Trimming removed 11 bases from V and 1 base from J; junction bases left unmatched: 10. The CDR3 spans 15 residues. CDR1 and CDR2 from the germline V gene are MDHEN and SYDVKM.

For this clone: The CDR3 extends 3 residues past the end of the read, so its final part is completed from the germline J gene. V usage is TRBV18 and J usage is TRBJ2-1; D gene unclear. The V gene lost 3 bases and the J gene lost 5 bases, with 8 bases spanning the gap. This CDR3 is 13 amino acids long. Per germline, CDR1 KGHSH and CDR2 LQKENI. Partial CDR3 DNA: TGTGCCAGCTCACCGGGCCTAAACAATGAG. This sequence encodes CASSPGLNNE. The whole CDR3 sequence is CASSPGLNNEQFF.

Worth noting for this clone: The observed sequence ends 3 residues before the CDR3 terminus, with the missing tail filled in from the germline J gene. The genes are TRBV7-2 and TRBJ1-5; the D gene is possibly TRBD1 (6 bases). Germline V CDR1 and CDR2: SGHTA, FQGNSA. This CDR3 region has 14 residues. V was pared by 1 base and J by 3 bases, with 7 bases between. CDR3 DNA, as far as it was read: TGTGCCAGCAGCTTAGACAGGGTCAATCAGCCC. Encoded protein: CASSLDRVNQP. In full, the CDR3 is CASSLDRVNQPQHF.

Points on this clone: The CDR3 end lies 3 residues beyond the end of the read and is filled in from the germline J gene. This rearrangement joins TRBV2 to TRBJ2-7; a weak D match, TRBD1 (5 bases). The CDR3 is 15 residues long. Between the trimmed V and J ends, which lost 5 bases and 0 bases, there was a span of 14 bases. The germline V gene encodes CDR1 SNHLY and CDR2 FYNNEI. Here the CDR3 reads CASSLDSEYSYEQYF. The CDR3 bases that were read are TGTGCCAGCAGTCTCGACAGCGAGTACTCCTACGAG.

On this clone itself: The CDR3 end falls 3 residues outside the read, so it is completed with the germline J gene. The chain joins TRBV6-2 or TRBV6-3 to TRBJ2-7; D is perhaps TRBD2 (5 bases). This CDR3 comprises 15 residues. V was trimmed by 0 bases and J by 2 bases, leaving 11 bases between them. Per germline, CDR1 MNHEY and CDR2 SVGEGT. The part of the CDR3 DNA that was read is TGTGCCAGCAGTTACTCATCGGTTAGCGCCTACGAG. This codes for CASSYSSVSAYE. The entire CDR3 protein reads CASSYSSVSAYEQYF.

Remarks on this clone: Read data end 3 residues before the CDR3 end; the end is taken from the germline J gene. The chain is built from TRBV6-2 or TRBV6-3 and TRBJ2-6, with unresolved D. Germline loops: CDR1 MNHEY, CDR2 SVGEGT. V was cut by 7 bases and J by 0 bases, with 4 bases left in between. The CDR3 is made up of 13 amino acids. The CDR3 sequence: CASMASGANVLTF. The covered CDR3 bases are TGTGCCAGCATGGCCTCTGGGGCCAACGTC.

For this clone: The CDR3 end is not reached by the read, which stops 3 residues before it; the germline J gene fills it in. The chain links TRBV18 to TRBJ1-1, with D maybe TRBD1 (6 bases). CDR3 size: 14 residues. Germline V CDR1 and CDR2: KGHSH, LQKENI. Trimming removed 4 bases at V and 4 bases at J, with 13 bases between. The sequenced part of the CDR3 DNA is TGTGCCAGCTCACGACCTACAGGGTCCACTGAA. This codes for CASSRPTGSTE. The whole CDR3 protein reads CASSRPTGSTEAFF.

This chain's CDR3 is CASSRTASSYEQYF. The sequenced CDR3 bases are TGTGCCAGCAGCCGGACAGCGTCTTCCTACGAG. J is TRBJ2-7 and V is TRBV6-4; maybe TRBD1 (6 bases). The read terminates 3 residues before the CDR3 end, so the remaining end is supplied by the germline J gene. This CDR3 is 14 amino acids long. CDR1 is MRHNA and CDR2 is SNTAGT in the germline V gene. V lost 6 bases to trimming and J lost 1 base, with 13 bases between them.

Details on this clone: The read terminates 3 residues before the CDR3 end, so the remaining end is supplied by the germline J gene. The J gene is TRBJ1-5, the V gene TRBV18; 7 positions agree with TRBD1. After removal of 6 bases from V and 2 bases from J, the junction contained 10 bases not matched to a gene. This CDR3 comprises 16 residues. Germline CDR1 KGHSH, CDR2 LQKENI. The sequenced part of the CDR3 DNA is TGTGCCAGCTCGCCCGGGACAGCTCAAGGCAATCAGCCC. Protein sequence: CASSPGTAQGNQP. The entire CDR3 sequence reads CASSPGTAQGNQPQHF. The entire variable domain, with the rest obtained from reference TRBV18 and TRBJ1-5, is as follows: NAGVMQNPRHLVRRRGQEARLRCSPMKGHSHVYWYRQLPEEGLKFMVYLQKENIIDESGMPKERFSAEFPKEGPSILRIQQVVRGDSAAYFCASSPGTAQGNQPQHFGDGTRLSIL.

With respect to this clone: The junction differs from germline at one of its ends, possibly a read error. Coverage ceases 3 residues before the CDR3 finishes, and the germline J gene fills in the end. This chain connects TRBV7-7 to TRBJ2-2; 8 positions agree with TRBD1. This CDR3 is 15 amino acids long. Germline lookup yields CDR1 SSHAT and CDR2 FNYEAQ (reference sequence). The CDR3 region is CASSKDRADTGELFF. CDR3 DNA (partial): TGTGCTAGCAGCAAGGACAGGGCGGACACCGGGGAG.

Turning to this clone: The DNA ends 3 residues before the CDR3 does, and the rest of the CDR3 is filled in from the germline J gene. The rearrangement joins TRBV7-9 to TRBJ2-1; TRBD1 might be the D (6 bases). V was cut by 6 bases and J by 7 bases, with 19 bases left in between. Looked up from germline, CDR1 is SEHNR and CDR2 is FQNEAQ (reference sequence). The CDR3 has 15 amino acids. The CDR3 here is CASSLWTARINEQFF. The part of the CDR3 DNA that was read is TGTGCCAGCAGTTTATGGACAGCCCGCATAAATGAG.

With regard to this clone: The read ends 3 residues shy of where the CDR3 ends; the end is completed using the germline J gene. The genes are TRBV19 and TRBJ2-7, with D tentatively TRBD1 (5 bases). CDR1 and CDR2 from the germline V gene are LNHDA and SQIVND (reference sequence). The CDR3 runs to 13 residues. With 3 bases removed from V and 3 bases from J, the gap between germline ends came to 9 bases. CDR3 bases read: TGTGCCAGTAGTATTAGGGGATACTACGAG. Amino acids: CASSIRGYYE. The whole CDR3 is CASSIRGYYEQYF.